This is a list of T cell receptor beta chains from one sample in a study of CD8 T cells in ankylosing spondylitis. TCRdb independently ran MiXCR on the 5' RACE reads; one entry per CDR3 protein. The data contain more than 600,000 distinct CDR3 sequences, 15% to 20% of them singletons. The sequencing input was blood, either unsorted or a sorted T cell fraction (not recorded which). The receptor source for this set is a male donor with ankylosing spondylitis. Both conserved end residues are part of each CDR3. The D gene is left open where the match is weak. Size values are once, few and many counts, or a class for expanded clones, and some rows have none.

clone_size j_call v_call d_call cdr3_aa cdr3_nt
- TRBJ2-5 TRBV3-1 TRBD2 CASSQGWGGTNPETQYF TGTGCCAGCAGCCAAGGATGGGGGGGGACTAACCCAGAGACCCAGTACTTC
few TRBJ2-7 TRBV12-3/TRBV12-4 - CASSSKGPFSYEQYF TGTGCCAGCAGCTCGAAGGGGCCGTTCTCCTACGAGCAGTACTTC
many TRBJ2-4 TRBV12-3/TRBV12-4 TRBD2 CASSLRQGGIQYF TGTGCCAGCAGTTTACGGCAGGGAGGGATTCAGTACTTC
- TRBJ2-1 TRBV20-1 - CSAGGQTSSYNEQFF TGCAGTGCCGGGGGACAGACCAGCTCCTACAATGAGCAGTTCTTC
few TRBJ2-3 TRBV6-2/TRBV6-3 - CASSRSGWRRTQYF TGTGCCAGCAGCCGGTCCGGTTGGAGAAGGACGCAGTATTTT
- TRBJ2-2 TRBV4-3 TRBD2 CASSLRLAEPTGELFF TGCGCCAGCAGCCTGCGACTAGCGGAGCCCACCGGGGAGCTGTTTTTT
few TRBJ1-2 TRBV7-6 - CASSPGAGGYTF TGTGCCAGCAGCCCGGGGGCTGGTGGCTACACCTTC
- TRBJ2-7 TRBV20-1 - CSARGDAWEQYF TGCAGTGCTAGAGGGGACGCGTGGGAGCAGTACTTC
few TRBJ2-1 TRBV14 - CASGAGRFSYNEQFF TGTGCCAGCGGAGCGGGCAGGTTCTCCTACAATGAGCAGTTCTTC
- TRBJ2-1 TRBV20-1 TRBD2 CSARWEGSPYNEQFF TGCAGTGCTAGATGGGAGGGCAGTCCCTACAATGAGCAGTTCTTC
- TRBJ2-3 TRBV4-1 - CASSQGPRPTDTQYF TGCGCCAGCAGCCAGGGGCCCCGCCCCACAGATACGCAGTATTTT
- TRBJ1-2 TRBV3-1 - CASSQAPSYGYTF TGTGCCAGCAGCCAAGCCCCTTCCTATGGCTACACCTTC
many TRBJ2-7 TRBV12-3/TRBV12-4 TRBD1 CASSLGTGVYEQYF TGTGCCAGCAGTTTGGGGACAGGGGTCTACGAGCAGTACTTC
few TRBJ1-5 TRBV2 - CASSGTDYSNQPQHF TGTGCCAGCAGTGGGACAGACTATAGCAATCAGCCCCAGCATTTT
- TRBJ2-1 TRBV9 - CASSEGGNSYNEQFF TGTGCCAGCAGCGAGGGCGGAAACTCCTACAATGAGCAGTTCTTC
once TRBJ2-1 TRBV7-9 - CASSPGTPLPNEQFF TGTGCCAGCAGCCCGGGGACTCCCCTACCCAATGAGCAGTTCTTC
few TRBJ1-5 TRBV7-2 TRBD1 CASSLAGRDRVWGDLHQPQHF TGTGCCAGCAGCTTAGCGGGCAGGGACAGGGTATGGGGGGACCTTCATCAGCCCCAGCATTTT
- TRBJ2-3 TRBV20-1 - CSAGGGREVTDTQYF TGCAGTGCTGGGGGGGGGCGGGAAGTCACAGATACGCAGTATTTT
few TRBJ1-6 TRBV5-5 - CASSNSGSSYNSPLHF TGTGCCAGCAGCAACAGCGGAAGCTCCTATAATTCACCCCTCCACTTT
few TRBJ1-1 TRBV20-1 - CSASDYGRSNTEAFF TGCAGTGCTAGCGATTATGGCAGGTCAAACACTGAAGCTTTCTTT
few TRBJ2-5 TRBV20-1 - CSARDRPPQETQYF TGCAGTGCTAGAGACAGACCCCCGCAAGAGACCCAGTACTTC
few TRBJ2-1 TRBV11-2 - CASSLGRSPYNEQFF TGTGCCAGCAGCCTAGGGAGGTCCCCCTACAATGAGCAGTTCTTC
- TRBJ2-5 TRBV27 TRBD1 CASAGTGFETQYF TGTGCCAGCGCCGGGACAGGGTTTGAGACCCAGTACTTC
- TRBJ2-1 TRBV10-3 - CAIGSGNNEQFF TGTGCCATCGGTAGCGGAAACAATGAGCAGTTCTTC
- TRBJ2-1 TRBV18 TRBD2 CASSTGLGFNEQFF TGTGCCAGCTCAACGGGACTAGGATTCAATGAGCAGTTCTTC
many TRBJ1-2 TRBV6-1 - CASSPDAGSVTGYTF TGTGCCAGCAGTCCCGACGCCGGTTCAGTAACCGGCTACACCTTC
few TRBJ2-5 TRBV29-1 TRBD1 CSVDKGQVQGTQYF TGCAGCGTTGATAAGGGACAGGTCCAGGGGACCCAGTACTTC
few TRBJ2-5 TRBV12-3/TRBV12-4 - CASSHWGREETQYF TGTGCCAGCAGTCACTGGGGCAGAGAAGAGACCCAGTACTTC
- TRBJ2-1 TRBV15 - CATSVGPLNEQFF TGTGCCACCAGCGTCGGGCCCCTCAATGAGCAGTTCTTC
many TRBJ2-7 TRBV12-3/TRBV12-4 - CASSSGAYEQYF TGTGCCAGCAGTTCGGGGGCCTACGAGCAGTACTTC
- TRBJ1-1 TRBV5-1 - CASSLRPVGTEAFF TGCGCCAGCAGCTTGAGGCCCGTGGGCACTGAAGCTTTCTTT
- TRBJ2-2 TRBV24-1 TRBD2 CATSRGSGSVGTGELFF TGTGCCACCAGTCGGGGTAGCGGGAGTGTTGGCACCGGGGAGCTGTTTTTT
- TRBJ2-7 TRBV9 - CASSATAYSSYEQYF TGTGCCAGCAGCGCGACAGCATACAGCTCCTACGAGCAGTACTTC
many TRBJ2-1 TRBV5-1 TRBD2 CASSLGSGGSYNEQFF TGTGCCAGCAGTTTAGGTAGCGGGGGCTCCTACAATGAGCAGTTCTTC
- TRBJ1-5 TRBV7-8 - CASSHPRDGHPQHF TGTGCCAGCAGCCACCCCCGCGACGGCCATCCCCAGCATTTT
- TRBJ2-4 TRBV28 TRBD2 CASSFPSGSTLAKNIQYF TGTGCCAGCAGTTTCCCTAGCGGATCCACCCTAGCCAAAAACATTCAGTACTTC
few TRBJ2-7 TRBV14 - CASSQVRNEQYF TGTGCCAGCAGCCAAGTGAGAAACGAGCAGTACTTC
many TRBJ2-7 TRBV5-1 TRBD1 CASSLGQTSSYEQYF TGCGCCAGCAGCCTGGGACAGACGAGCTCCTACGAGCAGTACTTC
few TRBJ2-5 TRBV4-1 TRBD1 CASSPGQGVQYF TGCGCCAGCAGCCCTGGACAGGGGGTCCAGTACTTC
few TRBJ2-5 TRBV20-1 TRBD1 CSAIGTGVGETQYF TGCAGTGCTATTGGGACAGGGGTTGGGGAGACCCAGTACTTC
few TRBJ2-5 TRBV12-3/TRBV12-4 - CASSYITQETQYF TGTGCCAGCAGTTACATTACCCAAGAGACCCAGTACTTC
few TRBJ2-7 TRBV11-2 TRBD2 CASSVQTSGGSYEQYF TGTGCCAGCAGCGTCCAGACTAGCGGGGGGTCCTACGAGCAGTACTTC
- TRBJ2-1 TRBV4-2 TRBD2 CASSPSGSSSYNEQFF TGTGCCAGCAGCCCTAGCGGTTCTAGCTCCTACAATGAGCAGTTCTTC
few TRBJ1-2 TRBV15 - CATSLNNYGYTF TGTGCCACCTCACTGAATAACTATGGCTACACCTTC
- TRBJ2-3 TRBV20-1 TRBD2 CSARVSGVLGDTQYF TGCAGTGCTAGGGTTAGCGGGGTTTTGGGAGATACGCAGTATTTT
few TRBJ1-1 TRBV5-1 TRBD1 CASSPGTGFDEAFF TGCGCCAGCAGCCCCGGGACAGGGTTTGATGAAGCTTTCTTT
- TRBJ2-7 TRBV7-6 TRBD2 CASSRRGTYEQYF TGTGCCAGCAGCCGGCGGGGGACCTACGAGCAGTACTTC
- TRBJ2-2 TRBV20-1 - CSARTTGELFF TGCAGTGCTAGAACTACCGGGGAGCTGTTTTTT
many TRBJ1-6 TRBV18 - CASSPAVDSPLHF TGTGCCAGCTCACCTGCCGTCGATTCACCCCTCCACTTT
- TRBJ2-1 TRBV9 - CASSVEASSYNEQFF TGTGCCAGCAGCGTAGAGGCTAGCTCCTACAATGAGCAGTTCTTC
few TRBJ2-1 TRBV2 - CASSPQGGNEQFF TGTGCCAGCAGTCCTCAGGGGGGCAATGAGCAGTTCTTC
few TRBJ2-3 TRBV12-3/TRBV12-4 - CASTELAPDTQYF TGTGCCAGCACCGAGCTAGCCCCAGATACGCAGTATTTT
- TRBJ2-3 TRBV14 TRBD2 CASSQEVRTGGPSDTQYF TGTGCCAGCAGCCAAGAAGTCAGAACGGGAGGGCCGTCAGATACGCAGTATTTT
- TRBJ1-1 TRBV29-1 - CSARGGINTEAFF TGCAGCGCCCGTGGTGGGATAAACACTGAAGCTTTCTTT
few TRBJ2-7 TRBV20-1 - CSAKKPGSNSYEQYF TGCAGTGCTAAAAAACCGGGATCCAACTCCTACGAGCAGTACTTC